Listed here are 31 T cell receptor beta chains from one sample, sequenced in a study of blood T cell repertoires in COVID-19. Measured with immunoSEQ multiplex PCR; TCRdb has only the in-frame clones, and not every one. The table lists approximately 97,000 clones, about 90% of them singletons. Sequencing was carried out using peripheral blood. These receptors all come from a man aged 45-60 years with active COVID-19.

A few counts support this clone. The V gene is TRBV3-1 (or the pseudogene TRBV3-2), the J gene TRBJ1-6, with TRBD1 identical over 10 bases. J gave up 10 bases and V 2 bases, and 2 bases lay outside the gene matches. The germline V gene has CDR1 LGHDT and CDR2 YNNKEL (reference sequence). There are 14 residues in the CDR3. CDR3 protein: CASSQRDRGSPLHF. Written as DNA, the CDR3 is TGTGCCAGCAGCCAACGGGACAGGGGCTCACCCCTCCACTTT.

The gene calls are TRBV6-5 and TRBJ2-5; weak D call: TRBD1 (5 bases). V was pared by 5 bases and J by 2 bases, with 9 bases between. The germline CDR1 and CDR2 sequences are MNHEY and SVGAGI. The CDR3 is 13 amino acids. CDR3 DNA: TGTGCCAGCAGTCAGGGAACTCAAGAGACCCAGTACTTC. It yields the protein CASSQGTQETQYF.

This clone appeared a single time. This rearrangement joins TRBV5-5 to TRBJ2-3; D perhaps matches TRBD1 (5 bases). The CDR3 is made up of 16 amino acids. The V and J ends lost 0 bases and 2 bases respectively, with 13 bases between them. Germline CDR1 SGHKS, CDR2 YYEKEE (reference sequence). CDR3 residues: CASSLVPGSITDTQYF. The CDR3 DNA sequence: TGTGCCAGCAGCTTGGTCCCAGGGTCCATCACAGATACGCAGTATTTT.

This chain connects TRBV5-4 to TRBJ2-5, with TRBD2 matching over 10 bases. Germline V gives CDR1 SGHNT, CDR2 YYREEE (reference sequence). CDR3 length equals 16 residues. V shed 4 bases and J 5 bases; nucleotides not matched to a gene: 11. The DNA for the CDR3 is TGTGCCAGCAGCGGGTTTATAGCGGGGGGCCGGGAGACCCAGTACTTC. Translated: CASSGFIAGGRETQYF.

V is TRBV5-6 and J is TRBJ1-2, with 8 bases fitting TRBD1. Germline loops: CDR1 SGHDT, CDR2 YYEEEE. The V segment lost 3 bases and the J segment 7 bases; nucleotides outside the gene matches: 8. The CDR3 contains 14 residues. Here the CDR3 DNA reads TGTGCCAGCAGCTCAACCAGGGGGCTGGGTGGCTACACCTTC. Its translation: CASSSTRGLGGYTF.

The V call is TRBV2, the J call TRBJ2-5; D possibly corresponds to TRBD2 (5 bases). V lost 7 bases and J 0 bases, leaving 9 bases between the germline ends. The CDR3 length is 13 residues. The germline gives CDR1 SNHLY, CDR2 FYNNEI. The CDR3 here is CASKRTYQETQYF. The CDR3 DNA sequence: TGTGCCAGCAAACGGACTTACCAAGAGACCCAGTACTTC.

The chain employs TRBV4-3 and TRBJ1-2, with D uncertain. The CDR3 has 15 residues. V lost 1 base to trimming and J lost 4 bases, with 13 bases between them. CDR1 and CDR2 from the germline V gene are LGHNA and YSLEER. This CDR3 reads CASSQAPGGAYGYTF. CDR3 bases: TGCGCCAGCAGCCAAGCCCCGGGAGGAGCCTATGGCTACACCTTC.

V is TRBV6-1 and J is TRBJ1-2; weak D call: TRBD1 (5 bases). This CDR3 has 14 amino acids. Per the germline V gene, CDR1 is MNHNS and CDR2 is SASEGT. V lost 1 base, J lost 5 bases, and 11 bases lay in between. For the CDR3, the DNA is TGTGCCAGCAGTGAAGGGCCAGGGCTGTATGGCTACACCTTC. It translates to CASSEGPGLYGYTF.

V is TRBV28 and J is TRBJ1-2, with D maybe TRBD1 (5 bases). The CDR3 sequence is 11 residues long. CDR1 and CDR2 from the germline V gene are MDHEN and SYDVKM. Trimming stripped 10 bases from V and 4 bases from J, with 10 bases between. The CDR3 DNA is TGTGCCACGTCGGGGGGCTATGGCTACACCTTC. Protein sequence: CATSGGYGYTF.

The chain combines TRBV25-1 with TRBJ1-4; maybe TRBD1 (5 bases). This CDR3 is built from 15 residues. V gave up 5 bases and J gave up 4 bases, with 14 bases separating them. Germline V CDR1 and CDR2: MGHDK, SYGVNS. The CDR3 loop is CASSQRGGGNEKLFF. DNA of the CDR3: TGTGCCAGCAGTCAGCGGGGGGGTGGTAATGAAAAACTGTTTTTT.

This chain uses TRBV27 with TRBJ2-2, with D maybe TRBD2 (5 bases). The CDR3 sequence is 12 residues long. Germline assignment: CDR1 MNHEY and CDR2 SMNVEV (reference sequence). Trimming removed 8 bases from V and 4 bases from J, with 8 bases in between. CDR3 DNA: TGTGCCAGCTCCGGGGTCACCGGGGAGCTGTTTTTT. It yields the protein CASSGVTGELFF.

V gene TRBV5-1 combines with J gene TRBJ2-5; D perhaps matches TRBD1 (6 bases). Germline V gives CDR1 SGHRS, CDR2 YFSETQ. There are 15 residues in the CDR3. V shed 0 bases and J shed 5 bases, with 14 bases lying between them. CDR3 sequence (DNA): TGCGCCAGCAGCTTGGTTCCAGGGGCATCTGAGACCCAGTACTTC. Translation: CASSLVPGASETQYF.

The rearrangement joins TRBV5-8 to TRBJ1-4, with 8 bases lining up with TRBD1. With 0 bases clipped from V and 5 bases from J, the junction kept 3 bases outside the gene matches. The germline gives CDR1 SGHTS, CDR2 YDEGEE. The CDR3 length is 15 residues. DNA of the CDR3: TGTGCCAGCAGCTTGGGGGACAGGCCGAATGAAAAACTGTTTTTT. Its protein product is CASSLGDRPNEKLFF.

This chain connects TRBV18 to TRBJ2-5, with D maybe TRBD2 (7 bases). The CDR3 consists of 12 residues. V lost 6 bases, J lost 9 bases, and 14 bases lay in between. The germline V gene has CDR1 KGHSH and CDR2 LQKENI. CDR3 in amino acids: CASSSQGGSQYF. CDR3 coding DNA: TGTGCCAGCTCTTCACAGGGAGGGTCCCAGTACTTC.

The chain has TRBV10-3 and TRBJ2-7; the match to TRBD1 covers 10 bases. Germline trimming cut 6 bases from V and 5 bases from J; bases unmatched to any gene: 13. The CDR3 loop spans 16 amino acids. Germline loops: CDR1 ENHRY, CDR2 SYGVKD. The CDR3 is CAISEGDRGNRHEQYF. In DNA form, the CDR3 reads TGTGCCATCAGCGAAGGGGACAGGGGAAATCGCCACGAGCAGTACTTC.

V is TRBV5-5 and J is TRBJ2-3; 9 bases agree with TRBD1. The CDR3 consists of 15 residues. The V and J ends lost 4 bases and 2 bases, in that order; junction bases with no gene match: 5. CDR1 is SGHKS and CDR2 is YYEKEE in the germline V gene (reference sequence). Here the CDR3 reads CASSRDRANTDTQYF. The CDR3 region has the DNA TGTGCCAGCAGCAGGGACAGGGCTAACACAGATACGCAGTATTTT.

This chain uses TRBV15 with TRBJ2-5; TRBD1 agrees at 11 bases. The CDR3 sequence is 15 residues long. Germline V gene data show CDR1 as LNHNV and CDR2 as YYDKDF (reference sequence). After removal of 2 bases from V and 4 bases from J, the junction contained 3 bases not matched to a gene. CDR3 loop: CATSRLGQGAETQYF. In DNA, the CDR3 is TGTGCCACCAGCAGACTCGGACAGGGGGCAGAGACCCAGTACTTC. The full variable domain, its missing parts supplied by reference TRBV15 and TRBJ2-5, is DAMVIQNPRYQVTQFGKPVTLSCSQTLNHNVMYWYQQKSSQAPKLLFHYYDKDFNNEADTPDNFQSRRPNTSFCFLDIRSPGLGDTAMYLCATSRLGQGAETQYFGPGTRLLVL.

This chain joins TRBV30 and TRBJ1-2, with D unresolved. V was trimmed by 1 base and J by 7 bases, leaving 7 bases between them. Germline V CDR1 and CDR2: GTSNPN, SVGIG (reference sequence). This CDR3 is built from 11 residues. Here the CDR3 reads CAWSASRGYTF. The CDR3 DNA follows: TGTGCCTGGAGTGCCTCTCGTGGCTACACCTTC.

The V and J genes are TRBV2 and TRBJ2-7; 9 nucleotides agree with TRBD1. V trimming: 5 bases; J trimming: 1 base; junction bases outside the gene matches: 9. The length of the CDR3 is 16 residues. The germline CDR1 and CDR2 sequences are SNHLY and FYNNEI. CDR3 nucleotide sequence: TGTGCCAGCAGTCCAGTAGACAGGGGGACTTCCTACGAGCAGTACTTC. Translation gives CASSPVDRGTSYEQYF.

The V call is TRBV7-2, the J call TRBJ2-5; 10 bases are a match to TRBD2. Germline V gene sequence: CDR1 SGHTA, CDR2 FQGNSA. This CDR3 has 14 amino acids. V lost 2 bases and J lost 7; bases outside the gene matches: 4. The CDR3 DNA follows: TGTGCCAGCAGCTTACAGCGGGGGGGCGCGACCCAGTACTTC. It is translated as CASSLQRGGATQYF.

DNA of the CDR3: TGTGCCAGCACCGTCACGTGGCAGTCCTACGAGCAGTACTTC. This codes for CASTVTWQSYEQYF. The chain recombines TRBV6-5 with TRBJ2-7; D ambiguous. CDR1 and CDR2 from the germline V gene are MNHEY and SVGAGI. The CDR3 length is 14 residues. The V gene lost 7 bases and the J gene lost 1 base, with 14 bases spanning the gap.

The chain is built from TRBV7-9 and TRBJ2-5, with D tentatively TRBD1 (5 bases). Trimming left V 3 bases short and J 1 base short, with 12 bases between. CDR3 length: 15 amino acids. Germline lookup yields CDR1 SEHNR and CDR2 FQNEAQ (reference sequence). CDR3 protein: CASSFSTGLQETQYF. The CDR3 DNA is TGTGCCAGCAGCTTTTCAACAGGTCTCCAAGAGACCCAGTACTTC.

This clone has a handful of counts. The chain joins TRBV15 to TRBJ2-3; 7 nucleotides line up with TRBD2. J gave up 5 bases and V 1 base, and 0 bases lay outside the gene matches. CDR3 length: 13 amino acids. Germline V gene sequence: CDR1 LNHNV, CDR2 YYDKDF (reference sequence). CDR3 in DNA: TGTGCCACCAGCAGAGGCGGGGGAGATACGCAGTATTTT. Residues: CATSRGGGDTQYF.

The genes are TRBV12-3 or TRBV12-4 and TRBJ2-7, with D unclear. This CDR3 has 12 residues. The V end was cut by 3 bases, the J end by 1 base, with 4 bases between. The CDR3 DNA is TGTGCCAGCAGTTTCCAGTCCTACGAGCAGTACTTC. Translation: CASSFQSYEQYF.

The chain joins TRBV5-1 to TRBJ2-7; 12 bases are a match to TRBD1. The CDR3 totals 15 residues. The trim removed 6 bases at V and 7 bases at J, leaving 11 bases unmatched. CDR1 is SGHRS and CDR2 is YFSETQ in the germline V gene. CDR3 region: CASNAPGQGAGEQYF. As DNA, the CDR3 is TGCGCCAGCAACGCGCCGGGACAGGGGGCGGGGGAGCAGTACTTC.

This chain joins TRBV19 and TRBJ2-1, with D possibly matching TRBD1 (7 bases). CDR3 length: 16 residues. Germline V CDR1 and CDR2: LNHDA, SQIVND (reference sequence). V was trimmed by 6 bases and J by 1 base, leaving 16 bases between them. The CDR3, as DNA: TGTGCCAGTAGATCCCAGGGGGGTGGATCCTACAATGAGCAGTTCTTC. It translates to CASRSQGGGSYNEQFF.

The CDR3 DNA follows: TGTGCCAGCAGACGCGGACAGGACGGCTTGGGTTCACCCCTCCACTTT. Residues: CASRRGQDGLGSPLHF. The chain carries TRBV19 and TRBJ1-6, with TRBD1 identical over 7 bases. V dropped 9 bases and J dropped 9; count of bases not matched to a gene: 17. Germline CDR1 is LNHDA and CDR2 is SQIVND (reference sequence). This CDR3 is 16 amino acids long.

V is TRBV19 and J is TRBJ2-2, with D unresolved. This CDR3 has 14 amino acids. Germline CDR1 is LNHDA and CDR2 is SQIVND (reference sequence). V lost 7 bases and J lost 5, with 14 bases in between. CDR3 in DNA: TGTGCCAGTACCGACGGATACTATACCGGGGAGCTGTTTTTT. Residues: CASTDGYYTGELFF. Using reference TRBV19 and TRBJ2-2 for the parts outside the CDR3, the full variable domain is DGGITQSPKYLFRKEGQNVTLSCEQNLNHDAMYWYRQDPGQGLRLIYYSQIVNDFQKGDIAEGYSVSREKKESFPLTVTSAQKNPTAFYLCASTDGYYTGELFFGEGSRLTVL.

In DNA, the CDR3 is TGTGCCAGCAGCTTGGGGAAGGCGGGGGGGCCGGAAGAGACCCAGTACTTC. Protein product: CASSLGKAGGPEETQYF. The chain combines TRBV5-4 with TRBJ2-5; 9 bases fit TRBD2. Germline lookup yields CDR1 SGHNT and CDR2 YYREEE (reference sequence). The CDR3 consists of 17 residues. The V gene end was trimmed by 0 bases and the J gene end by 3 bases; junction bases not matched to a gene: 9. The complete variable domain, with remaining parts taken from reference TRBV5-4 and TRBJ2-5, reads ETGVTQSPTHLIKTRGQQVTLRCSSQSGHNTVSWYQQALGQGPQFIFQYYREEENGRGNFPPRFSGLQFPNYSSELNVNALELDDSALYLCASSLGKAGGPEETQYFGPGTRLLVL.

The chain combines TRBV5-6 with TRBJ1-5; 9 bases match TRBD1. Looked up from germline, CDR1 is SGHDT and CDR2 is YYEEEE. V lost 0 bases, J lost 2 bases, and 0 bases stayed unmatched. CDR3 length equals 15 residues. DNA for the CDR3: TGTGCCAGCAGCTTGGACAGGGGGCGCAATCAGCCCCAGCATTTT. Protein product: CASSLDRGRNQPQHF.

This rearrangement joins TRBV15 to TRBJ2-2; no clear D gene. V was trimmed by 0 bases and J by 5 bases, leaving 10 bases between them. The CDR3 is 15 amino acids. Germline V gene lookup returns CDR1 LNHNV and CDR2 YYDKDF (reference sequence). The CDR3 reads CATSRDWAGTGELFF. The CDR3 DNA is TGTGCCACCAGCAGAGATTGGGCCGGAACCGGGGAGCTGTTTTTT.